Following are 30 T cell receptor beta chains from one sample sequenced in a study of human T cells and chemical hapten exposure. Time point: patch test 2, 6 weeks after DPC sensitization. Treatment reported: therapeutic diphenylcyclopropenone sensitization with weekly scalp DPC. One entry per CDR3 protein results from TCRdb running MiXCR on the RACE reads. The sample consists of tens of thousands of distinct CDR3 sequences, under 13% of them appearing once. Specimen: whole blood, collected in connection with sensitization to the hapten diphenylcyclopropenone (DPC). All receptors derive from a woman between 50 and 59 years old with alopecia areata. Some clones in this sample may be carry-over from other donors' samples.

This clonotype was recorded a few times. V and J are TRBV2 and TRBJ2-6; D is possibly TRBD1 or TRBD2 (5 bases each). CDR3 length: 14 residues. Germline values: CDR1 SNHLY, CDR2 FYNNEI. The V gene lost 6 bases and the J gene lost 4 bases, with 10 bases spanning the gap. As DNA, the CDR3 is TGTGCCAGCAGCGAGGGGTACGGGGCCAACGTCCTGACTTTC. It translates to CASSEGYGANVLTF. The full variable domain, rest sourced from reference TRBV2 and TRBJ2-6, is EPEVTQTPSHQVTQMGQEVILRCVPISNHLYFYWYRQILGQKVEFLVSFYNNEISEKSEIFDDQFSVERPDGSNFTLKIRSTKLEDSAMYFCASSEGYGANVLTFGAGSRLTVL.

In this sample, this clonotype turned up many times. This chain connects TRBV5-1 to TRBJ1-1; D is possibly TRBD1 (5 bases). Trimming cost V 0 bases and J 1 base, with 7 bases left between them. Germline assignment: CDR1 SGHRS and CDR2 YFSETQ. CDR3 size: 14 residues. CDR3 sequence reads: CASSLVQANTEAFF. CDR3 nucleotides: TGCGCCAGCAGCTTGGTACAGGCGAACACTGAAGCTTTCTTT.

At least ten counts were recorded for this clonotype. CDR3 coding DNA: TGCAGCGTCCGGTTAACAGGGACAGGGGCAGATACGCAGTATTTT. Its protein product is CSVRLTGTGADTQYF. This chain joins TRBV29-1 and TRBJ2-3; TRBD1 matches at 10 bases. CDR3 length: 15 amino acids. The germline gives CDR1 SQVTM, CDR2 ANQGSEA. The trim removed 6 bases at V and 4 bases at J, leaving 10 bases unmatched.

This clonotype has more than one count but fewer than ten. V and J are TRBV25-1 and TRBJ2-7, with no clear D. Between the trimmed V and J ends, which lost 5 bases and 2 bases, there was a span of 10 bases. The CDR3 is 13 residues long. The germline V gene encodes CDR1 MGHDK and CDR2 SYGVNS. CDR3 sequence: CASSRPGAYEQYF. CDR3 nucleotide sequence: TGTGCCAGCAGTCGTCCGGGTGCCTACGAGCAGTACTTC.

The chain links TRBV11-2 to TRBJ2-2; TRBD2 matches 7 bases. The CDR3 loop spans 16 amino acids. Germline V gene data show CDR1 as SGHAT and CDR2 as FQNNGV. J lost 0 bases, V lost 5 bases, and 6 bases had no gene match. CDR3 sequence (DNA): TGTGCCAGCAGCAAGGGACTACCTTCGAACACCGGGGAGCTGTTTTTT. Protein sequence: CASSKGLPSNTGELFF.

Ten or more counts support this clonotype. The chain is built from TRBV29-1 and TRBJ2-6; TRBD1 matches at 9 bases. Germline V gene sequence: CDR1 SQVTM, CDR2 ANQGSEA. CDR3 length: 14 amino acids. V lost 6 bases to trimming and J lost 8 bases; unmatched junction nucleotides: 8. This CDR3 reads CSVASGTGTNVLTF. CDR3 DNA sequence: TGCAGCGTCGCTTCCGGGACAGGGACCAACGTCCTGACTTTC. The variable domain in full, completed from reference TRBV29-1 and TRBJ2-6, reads SAVISQKPSRDICQRGTSLTIQCQVDSQVTMMFWYRQQPGQSLTLIATANQGSEATYESGFVIDKFPISRPNLTFSTLTVSNMSPEDSSIYLCSVASGTGTNVLTFGAGSRLTVL.

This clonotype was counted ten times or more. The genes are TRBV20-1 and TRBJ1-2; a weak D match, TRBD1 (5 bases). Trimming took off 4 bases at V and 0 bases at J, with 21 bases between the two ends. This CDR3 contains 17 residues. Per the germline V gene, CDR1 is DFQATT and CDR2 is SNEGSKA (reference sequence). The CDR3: CSAKSRQRQMANYGYTF. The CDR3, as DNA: TGCAGTGCTAAAAGCCGACAGAGACAAATGGCTAACTATGGCTACACCTTC.

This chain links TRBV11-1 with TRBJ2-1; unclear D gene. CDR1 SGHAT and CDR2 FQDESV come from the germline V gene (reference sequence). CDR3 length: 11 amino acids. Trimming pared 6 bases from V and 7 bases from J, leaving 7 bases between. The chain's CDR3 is CASSGENEQFF. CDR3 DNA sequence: TGTGCCAGCAGTGGAGAGAATGAGCAGTTCTTC.

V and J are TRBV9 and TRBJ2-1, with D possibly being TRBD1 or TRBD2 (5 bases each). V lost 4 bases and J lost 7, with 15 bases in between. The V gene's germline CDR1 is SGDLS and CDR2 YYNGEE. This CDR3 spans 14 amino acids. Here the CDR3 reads CASSLPLEGNEQFF. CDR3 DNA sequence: TGTGCCAGCAGCCTTCCTTTAGAGGGGAATGAGCAGTTCTTC.

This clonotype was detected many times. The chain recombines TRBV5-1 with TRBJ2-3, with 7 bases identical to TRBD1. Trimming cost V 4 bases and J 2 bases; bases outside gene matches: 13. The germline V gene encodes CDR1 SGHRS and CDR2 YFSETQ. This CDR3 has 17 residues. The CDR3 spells CASSPGVRTGYTDTQYF. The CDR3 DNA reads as TGCGCCAGCAGCCCCGGGGTAAGGACAGGATACACAGATACGCAGTATTTT.

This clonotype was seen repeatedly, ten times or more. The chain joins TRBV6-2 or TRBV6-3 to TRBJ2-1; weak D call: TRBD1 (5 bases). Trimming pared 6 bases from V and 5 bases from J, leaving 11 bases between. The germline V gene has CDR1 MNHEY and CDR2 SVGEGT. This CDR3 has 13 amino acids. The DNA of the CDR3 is TGTGCCAGCAGGCAGGACACAAACAATGAGCAGTTCTTC. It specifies CASRQDTNNEQFF.

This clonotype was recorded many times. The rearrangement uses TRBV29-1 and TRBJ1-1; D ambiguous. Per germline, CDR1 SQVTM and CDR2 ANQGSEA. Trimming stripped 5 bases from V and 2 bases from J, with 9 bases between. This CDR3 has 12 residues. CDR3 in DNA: TGCAGCGTTATTCGGGCCAACACTGAAGCTTTCTTT. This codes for CSVIRANTEAFF.

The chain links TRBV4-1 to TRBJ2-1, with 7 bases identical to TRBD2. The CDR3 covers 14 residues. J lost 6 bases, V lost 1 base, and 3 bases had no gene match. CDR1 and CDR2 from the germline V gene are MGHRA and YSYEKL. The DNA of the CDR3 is TGCGCCAGCAGCCAAGTGGGAGGGCTCAATGAGCAGTTCTTC. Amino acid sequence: CASSQVGGLNEQFF.

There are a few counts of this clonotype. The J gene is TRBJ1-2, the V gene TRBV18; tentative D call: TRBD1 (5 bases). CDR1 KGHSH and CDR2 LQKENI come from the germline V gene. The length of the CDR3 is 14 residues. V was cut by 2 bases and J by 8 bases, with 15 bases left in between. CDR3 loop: CASSPDRMSGGYTF. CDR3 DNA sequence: TGTGCCAGCTCACCAGACAGAATGAGCGGCGGCTACACCTTC. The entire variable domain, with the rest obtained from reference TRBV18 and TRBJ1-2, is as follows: NAGVMQNPRHLVRRRGQEARLRCSPMKGHSHVYWYRQLPEEGLKFMVYLQKENIIDESGMPKERFSAEFPKEGPSILRIQQVVRGDSAAYFCASSPDRMSGGYTFGSGTRLTVV.

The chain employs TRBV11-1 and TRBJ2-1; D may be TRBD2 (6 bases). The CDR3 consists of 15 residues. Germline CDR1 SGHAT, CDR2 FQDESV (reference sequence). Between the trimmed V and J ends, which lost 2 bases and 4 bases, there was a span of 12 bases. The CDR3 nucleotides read TGTGCCAGCAGCTTACTCAGCGGGCCATACAATGAGCAGTTCTTC. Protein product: CASSLLSGPYNEQFF.

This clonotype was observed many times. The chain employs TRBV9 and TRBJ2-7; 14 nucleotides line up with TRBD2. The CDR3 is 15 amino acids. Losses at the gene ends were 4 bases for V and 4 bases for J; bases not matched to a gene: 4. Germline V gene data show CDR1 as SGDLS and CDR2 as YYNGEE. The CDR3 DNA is TGTGCCAGCAGCCCCCGACTAGCGGGAGGGTACGAGCAGTACTTC. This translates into CASSPRLAGGYEQYF.

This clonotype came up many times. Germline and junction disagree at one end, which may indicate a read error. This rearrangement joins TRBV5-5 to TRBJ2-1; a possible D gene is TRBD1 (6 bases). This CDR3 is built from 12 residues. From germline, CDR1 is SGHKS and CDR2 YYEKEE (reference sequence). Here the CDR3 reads CASSSTGNVMIF. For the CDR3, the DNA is TGTGCCAGCAGCTCGACAGGAAATGTTATGATCTTC.

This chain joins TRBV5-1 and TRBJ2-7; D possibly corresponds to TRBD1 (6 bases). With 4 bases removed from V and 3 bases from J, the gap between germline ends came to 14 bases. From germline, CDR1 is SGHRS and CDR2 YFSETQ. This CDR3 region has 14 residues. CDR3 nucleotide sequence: TGCGCCAGCAGCATTGACAGGACGCGCTACGAGCAGTACTTC. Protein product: CASSIDRTRYEQYF.

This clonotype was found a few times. CDR3 DNA: TGTGCCAGCACCGCTAGCGGGGTCACCTACGAGCAGTACTTC. Protein product: CASTASGVTYEQYF. V is TRBV6-1 and J is TRBJ2-7; 9 bases match TRBD2. The CDR3 runs to 14 residues. Germline CDR1 reads MNHNS; CDR2 reads SASEGT. J lost 2 bases, V lost 7 bases, and 6 bases had no gene match.

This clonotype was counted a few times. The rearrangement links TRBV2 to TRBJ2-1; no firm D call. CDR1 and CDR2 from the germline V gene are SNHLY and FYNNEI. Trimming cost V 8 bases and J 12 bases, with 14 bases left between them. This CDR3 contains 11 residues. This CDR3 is CASGSGSSQFF. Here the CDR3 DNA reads TGTGCCAGCGGATCGGGTAGCTCGCAGTTCTTC.

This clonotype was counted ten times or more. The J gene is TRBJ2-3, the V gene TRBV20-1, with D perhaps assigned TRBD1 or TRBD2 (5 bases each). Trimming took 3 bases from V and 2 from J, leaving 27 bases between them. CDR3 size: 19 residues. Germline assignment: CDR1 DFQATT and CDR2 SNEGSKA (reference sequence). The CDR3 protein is CSASPPNLGSGPYTDTQYF. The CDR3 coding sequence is TGCAGTGCTAGCCCACCAAACTTGGGGTCGGGGCCCTACACAGATACGCAGTATTTT.

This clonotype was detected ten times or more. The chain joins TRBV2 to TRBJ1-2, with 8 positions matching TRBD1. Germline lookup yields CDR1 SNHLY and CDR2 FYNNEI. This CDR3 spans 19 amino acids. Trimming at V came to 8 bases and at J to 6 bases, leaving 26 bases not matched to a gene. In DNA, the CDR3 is TGTGCCAGCGGTACATTTGCTGGGTGGCCGACAGGGGAAGGAGATGGCTACACCTTC. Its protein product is CASGTFAGWPTGEGDGYTF. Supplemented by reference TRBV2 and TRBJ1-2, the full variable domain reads EPEVTQTPSHQVTQMGQEVILRCVPISNHLYFYWYRQILGQKVEFLVSFYNNEISEKSEIFDDQFSVERPDGSNFTLKIRSTKLEDSAMYFCASGTFAGWPTGEGDGYTFGSGTRLTVV.

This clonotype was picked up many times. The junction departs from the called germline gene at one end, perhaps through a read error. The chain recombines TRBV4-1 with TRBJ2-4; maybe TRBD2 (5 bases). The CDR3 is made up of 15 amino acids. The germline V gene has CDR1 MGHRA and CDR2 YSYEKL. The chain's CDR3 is CASSPKGSDLAPAAF. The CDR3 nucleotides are TGCGCCAGCAGCCCGAAAGGGTCAGATTTGGCCCCAGCGGCCTTC.

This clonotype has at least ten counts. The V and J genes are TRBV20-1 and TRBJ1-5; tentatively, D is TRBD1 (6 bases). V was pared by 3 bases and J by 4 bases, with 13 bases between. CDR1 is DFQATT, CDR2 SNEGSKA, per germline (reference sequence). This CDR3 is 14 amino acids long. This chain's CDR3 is CSASRGAGNQPQHF. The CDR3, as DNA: TGCAGTGCTAGTAGGGGGGCAGGGAATCAGCCCCAGCATTTT.

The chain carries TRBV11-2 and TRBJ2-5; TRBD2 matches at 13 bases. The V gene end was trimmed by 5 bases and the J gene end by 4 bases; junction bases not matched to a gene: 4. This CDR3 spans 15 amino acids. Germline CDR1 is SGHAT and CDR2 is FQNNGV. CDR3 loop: CASSPRTSGRETQYF. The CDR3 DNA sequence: TGTGCCAGCAGCCCTCGGACTAGCGGGAGAGAGACCCAGTACTTC.

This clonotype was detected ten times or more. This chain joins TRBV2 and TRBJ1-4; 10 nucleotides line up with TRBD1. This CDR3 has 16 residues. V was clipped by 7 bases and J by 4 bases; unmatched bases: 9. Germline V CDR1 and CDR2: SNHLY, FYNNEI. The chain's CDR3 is CASTSGQGSFNEKLFF. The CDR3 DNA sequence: TGTGCCAGCACCTCGGGACAGGGGTCTTTTAATGAAAAACTGTTTTTT.

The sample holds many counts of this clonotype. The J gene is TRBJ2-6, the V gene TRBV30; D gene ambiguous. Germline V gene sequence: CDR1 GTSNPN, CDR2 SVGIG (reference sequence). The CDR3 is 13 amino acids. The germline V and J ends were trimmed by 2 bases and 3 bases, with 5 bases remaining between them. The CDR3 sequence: CAWSNGGANVLTF. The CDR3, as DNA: TGTGCCTGGAGTAACGGTGGGGCCAACGTCCTGACTTTC.

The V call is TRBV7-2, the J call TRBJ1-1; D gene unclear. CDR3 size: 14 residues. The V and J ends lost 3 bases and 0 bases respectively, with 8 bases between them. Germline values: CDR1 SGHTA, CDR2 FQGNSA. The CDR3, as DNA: TGTGCCAGCAGCTTCTCCATCATGAACACTGAAGCTTTCTTT. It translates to CASSFSIMNTEAFF.

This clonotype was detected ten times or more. CDR3 protein: CASTQTSGTYYEQYF. CDR3 coding DNA: TGCGCCAGCACCCAGACTAGCGGGACTTATTACGAGCAGTACTTC. The chain uses TRBV5-1 and TRBJ2-7, with 11 bases lining up with TRBD2. With 6 bases clipped from V and 4 bases from J, the junction kept 9 bases outside the gene matches. The V gene's germline CDR1 is SGHRS and CDR2 YFSETQ. The CDR3 extends over 15 amino acids.

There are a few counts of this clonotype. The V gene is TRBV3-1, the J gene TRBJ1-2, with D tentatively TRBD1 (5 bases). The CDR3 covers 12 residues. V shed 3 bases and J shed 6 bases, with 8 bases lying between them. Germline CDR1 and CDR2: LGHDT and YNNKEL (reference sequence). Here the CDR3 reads CASSQTVDGYTF. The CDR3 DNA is TGTGCCAGCAGCCAGACAGTGGATGGCTACACCTTC.